The 19 T cell receptor beta chains given below trace back to one sample, sequenced in a study of T cell responses to AZD1222 COVID-19 vaccine. TCRdb's table, derived via immunoSEQ multiplex PCR, lists solely in-frame clones and lacks some. The sample lists tens of thousands of clones; 89% were seen once. Sequenced material: peripheral blood, taken 28 days after the second AZD1222 dose. These receptors all come from an adult who received the AZD1222 COVID-19 vaccine.

V usage is TRBV9 and J usage is TRBJ1-1; no firm D call. With 0 bases removed from V and 4 bases from J, the gap between germline ends came to 10 bases. Germline CDR1 reads SGDLS; CDR2 reads YYNGEE. This CDR3 region has 14 residues. The CDR3 bases are TGTGCCAGCAGCGTAGCTATTTTTTCCACTGAAGCTTTCTTT. It is translated as CASSVAIFSTEAFF.

About this clone: The same CDR3 is also encoded by other DNA sequences in this sample. This chain links TRBV29-1 with TRBJ2-1, with 10 bases lining up with TRBD2. J was trimmed by 3 bases and V by 7 bases; bases with no gene match: 3. The CDR3 is 13 amino acids. Looked up from germline, CDR1 is SQVTM and CDR2 is ANQGSEA. CDR3 nucleotides: TGCAGCGCCGGGACTAGCGACTACAATGAGCAGTTCTTC. Amino acid sequence: CSAGTSDYNEQFF.

The V call is TRBV5-1, the J call TRBJ1-2, with D possibly matching TRBD1 (6 bases). Per the germline V gene, CDR1 is SGHRS and CDR2 is YFSETQ. V was shortened by 1 base and J by 8 bases, with 15 bases between the two germline ends. This CDR3 is built from 14 residues. The CDR3 loop is CASSLWEDGGGYTF. CDR3 sequence (DNA): TGCGCCAGCAGCTTGTGGGAAGACGGGGGCGGCTACACCTTC.

This chain uses TRBV2 with TRBJ1-6, with a tentative D call TRBD1 (5 bases). The germline V gene encodes CDR1 SNHLY and CDR2 FYNNEI. This CDR3 is 16 amino acids long. Trimming took off 4 bases at V and 9 bases at J, with 19 bases between the two ends. The CDR3 region is CASSGDPPKVGSPLHF. CDR3 nucleotide sequence: TGTGCCAGCAGTGGGGACCCTCCGAAAGTGGGTTCACCCCTCCACTTT.

V gene TRBV7-2 combines with J gene TRBJ2-7; tentative D call: TRBD1 (5 bases). V was clipped by 0 bases and J by 2 bases, with 8 bases between them. The CDR3 spans 14 residues. Germline values: CDR1 SGHTA, CDR2 FQGNSA. CDR3 sequence: CASSLAQTAYEQYF. The DNA for the CDR3 is TGTGCCAGCAGCTTAGCGCAGACAGCCTACGAGCAGTACTTC.

The J gene is TRBJ1-4, the V gene TRBV6-5, with 8 bases identical to TRBD1. Trimming at V came to 5 bases and at J to 5 bases, leaving 1 base not matched to a gene. Per germline, CDR1 MNHEY and CDR2 SVGAGI. This CDR3 is 13 amino acids long. This CDR3 is CASSRDRNEKLFF. The CDR3 DNA follows: TGTGCCAGCAGTAGGGACAGGAATGAAAAACTGTTTTTT.

For the CDR3, the DNA is TGCGCCAGCAGCTTGGCCAGCGGGAGGGCCGGGGAGCTGTTTTTT. Translation: CASSLASGRAGELFF. The rearrangement joins TRBV5-1 to TRBJ2-2; TRBD2 matches 10 bases. Germline CDR1 and CDR2: SGHRS and YFSETQ. V shed 0 bases and J 6 bases; nucleotides not matched to a gene: 2. This CDR3 comprises 15 residues.

Here the CDR3 reads CASSYSFGPQHF. The DNA of the CDR3 is TGTGCCAGCAGTTACTCGTTCGGGCCCCAGCATTTT. This rearrangement joins TRBV6-2 or TRBV6-3 to TRBJ1-5; D uncertain. The CDR3 spans 12 residues. Germline assignment: CDR1 MNHEY and CDR2 SVGEGT. V was trimmed by 0 bases and J by 9 bases, leaving 6 bases between them.

CDR3 protein: CASRGGPPATGELFF. The DNA of the CDR3 is TGTGCCAGCCGAGGGGGTCCCCCGGCCACCGGGGAGCTGTTTTTT. The chain employs TRBV3-1 (or the pseudogene TRBV3-2) and TRBJ2-2, with a tentative D call TRBD1 (6 bases). Trimming shortened V by 8 bases and J by 4 bases, and 17 bases separated the two germline ends. Germline V CDR1 and CDR2: LGHDT, YNNKEL (reference sequence). The CDR3 covers 15 residues.

The genes are TRBV5-1 and TRBJ2-7; 7 bases map to TRBD1. V lost 4 bases to trimming and J lost 7 bases; unmatched junction nucleotides: 11. Germline V lookup: CDR1 SGHRS, CDR2 YFSETQ. This CDR3 has 14 amino acids. In DNA, the CDR3 is TGCGCCAGCAGCCCCGACAGGGCATTGGGGGAGCAGTACTTC. Residues: CASSPDRALGEQYF.

The chain recombines TRBV7-6 with TRBJ2-5; possibly TRBD1 or TRBD2 for D (6 bases each). The germline gives CDR1 SGHVS, CDR2 FNYEAQ. The CDR3 runs 16 residues. Trimming stripped 0 bases from V and 1 base from J, with 12 bases between. CDR3 bases: TGTGCCAGCAGCTTAGCGCTCGGGGGCCGCCAAGAGACCCAGTACTTC. Its translation: CASSLALGGRQETQYF.

This chain links TRBV6-5 with TRBJ1-6, with TRBD1 matching over 8 bases. Looked up from germline, CDR1 is MNHEY and CDR2 is SVGAGI. The CDR3 is made up of 15 amino acids. Trimming removed 1 base from V and 6 bases from J; junction bases left unmatched: 2. The CDR3 coding sequence is TGTGCCAGCAGTTACTTCGGACAGGGTAATTCACCCCTCCACTTT. This codes for CASSYFGQGNSPLHF.

The CDR3, as DNA: TGTGCCAGCAGCCAAGCCCGGGACAGATTCACAGATACGCAGTATTTT. Translated, it gives CASSQARDRFTDTQYF. This rearrangement joins TRBV3-1 (or the pseudogene TRBV3-2) to TRBJ2-3; 7 nucleotides agree with TRBD1. CDR3 length equals 16 residues. After removal of 1 base from V and 2 bases from J, the junction contained 6 bases not matched to a gene. In germline, CDR1 is LGHDT, CDR2 YNNKEL (reference sequence).

The chain is built from TRBV19 and TRBJ1-4; D might be TRBD1 (6 bases). Germline V gene sequence: CDR1 LNHDA, CDR2 SQIVND (reference sequence). V shed 4 bases and J shed 3 bases, with 12 bases lying between them. The CDR3 sequence is 15 residues long. The CDR3 nucleotides read TGTGCCAGTAGTACCACCGGGACATCTAATGAAAAACTGTTTTTT. Translated: CASSTTGTSNEKLFF.

This clone was seen just once. The rearrangement links TRBV7-8 to TRBJ1-1, with 7 bases lining up with TRBD1. The germline CDR1 and CDR2 sequences are SGHVS and FQNEAQ. The CDR3 consists of 17 residues. After removal of 5 bases from V and 5 bases from J, the junction contained 17 bases not matched to a gene. The CDR3 loop reads CASSPAMGQLRGTEAFF. CDR3 coding DNA: TGTGCCAGCAGCCCCGCAATGGGACAGCTAAGAGGGACTGAAGCTTTCTTT.

The chain employs TRBV2 and TRBJ1-2, with D possibly TRBD1 on 5 matching bases. Germline V gene sequence: CDR1 SNHLY, CDR2 FYNNEI. Deletions cut 6 bases from V and 7 bases from J, with 18 bases between. This CDR3 is 14 amino acids long. The CDR3 DNA is TGTGCCAGCAGCCTCTGGCAGGGCGAGAGTGGCTACACCTTC. This translates into CASSLWQGESGYTF.

The chain is built from TRBV4-3 and TRBJ2-7, with D perhaps being TRBD1 or TRBD2 (5 bases each). Germline CDR1 and CDR2: LGHNA and YSLEER. The CDR3 spans 15 residues. V was trimmed by 1 base and J by 7 bases, leaving 17 bases between them. The CDR3 DNA reads as TGCGCCAGCAGCCAAGGGGCAGGGACGCTGGGGGAGCAGTACTTC. This gives the protein CASSQGAGTLGEQYF.

The J gene is TRBJ2-5, the V gene TRBV9, with 8 nucleotides matching TRBD1. Per the germline V gene, CDR1 is SGDLS and CDR2 is YYNGEE. The length of the CDR3 is 13 residues. V trimming: 4 bases; J trimming: 6 bases; junction bases outside the gene matches: 5. CDR3 DNA: TGTGCCAGCAGCACGACAGGGGAGAAGACCCAGTACTTC. Amino acids: CASSTTGEKTQYF.

This rearrangement joins TRBV27 to TRBJ1-2, with 7 positions matching TRBD1. The CDR3 runs to 13 residues. Germline V CDR1 and CDR2: MNHEY, SMNVEV (reference sequence). V trimming: 4 bases; J trimming: 6 bases; junction bases outside the gene matches: 5. The CDR3 protein is CASSSRGLDGYTF. The DNA of the CDR3 is TGTGCCAGCAGTTCGAGGGGGCTTGATGGCTACACCTTC.